A single sample is the source of the 25 T cell receptor beta chains below, sequenced in a study of blood T cell repertoires in COVID-19. Produced via immunoSEQ multiplex PCR; TCRdb's table is partial and in-frame only. The repertoire has around 220,000 clones, about four fifths of them found once; the top ten carry over 6.5%. The sequenced material came from peripheral blood. Receptors originate from a woman of 80 years or more with COVID-19, enrolled during active disease.

This clone was observed a few times. The chain couples TRBV5-5 to TRBJ2-7, with D tentatively TRBD1 (6 bases). There are 13 residues in the CDR3. Germline V gene data show CDR1 as SGHKS and CDR2 as YYEKEE (reference sequence). The ends were cut back, 6 bases at V and 5 bases at J, with 15 bases in the middle. The CDR3 region is CASNLQGPHEQYF. CDR3 nucleotide sequence: TGTGCCAGCAACCTACAGGGTCCCCACGAGCAGTACTTC.

The chain combines TRBV19 with TRBJ2-7; the D gene is possibly TRBD2 (6 bases). Germline V gives CDR1 LNHDA, CDR2 SQIVND (reference sequence). The V gene lost 4 bases and the J gene lost 3 bases, with 16 bases spanning the gap. This CDR3 region has 15 residues. CDR3 nucleotides: TGTGCCAGTAGTAATCGGGAGCCCCTACTCTACGAGCAGTACTTC. This gives the protein CASSNREPLLYEQYF.

The chain links TRBV4-1 to TRBJ1-5; TRBD1 aligns across 9 bases. The junction had 5 bases not matched to a gene; V was cut back by 3 bases and J by 5 bases. Germline V gives CDR1 MGHRA, CDR2 YSYEKL. CDR3 size: 15 residues. The CDR3 DNA follows: TGCGCCAGCAGCCACTTACAGGGGGCGGATCAGCCCCAGCATTTT. The encoded protein is CASSHLQGADQPQHF.

The chain has TRBV5-1 and TRBJ2-7; TRBD1 matches 7 bases. Germline V gene data show CDR1 as SGHRS and CDR2 as YFSETQ. This CDR3 contains 15 residues. V shed 6 bases, J shed 2 bases, and the junction held 11 bases outside the gene matches. The CDR3 coding sequence is TGCGCCAGCAAGGCTCACCTGGACAGGACCTACGAGCAGTACTTC. Its protein is CASKAHLDRTYEQYF. The full variable domain, rest sourced from reference TRBV5-1 and TRBJ2-7, is KAGVTQTPRYLIKTRGQQVTLSCSPISGHRSVSWYQQTPGQGLQFLFEYFSETQRNKGNFPGRFSGRQFSNSRSEMNVSTLELGDSALYLCASKAHLDRTYEQYFGPGTRLTVT.

The gene calls are TRBV5-1 and TRBJ1-1; tentatively, D is TRBD1 (5 bases). The CDR3 has 16 amino acids. V lost 4 bases and J lost 0, with 16 bases in between. The germline V gene has CDR1 SGHRS and CDR2 YFSETQ. The CDR3 loop is CASSRPGGTMNTEAFF. The DNA of the CDR3 is TGCGCCAGCAGCCGGCCGGGGGGAACCATGAACACTGAAGCTTTCTTT.

V and J are TRBV4-1 and TRBJ1-2; no clear D. CDR1 is MGHRA, CDR2 YSYEKL, per germline. Trimming removed 3 bases at V and 2 bases at J, with 4 bases between. This CDR3 has 12 residues. CDR3: CASSHLNYGYTF. In DNA form, the CDR3 reads TGCGCCAGCAGCCACCTGAACTATGGCTACACCTTC.

The rearrangement uses TRBV2 and TRBJ2-5; a weak D match, TRBD2 (6 bases). Deletions cut 8 bases from V and 4 bases from J, with 23 bases between. The length of the CDR3 is 16 residues. Germline CDR1 is SNHLY and CDR2 is FYNNEI. In DNA form, the CDR3 reads TGTGCCAGCTGTCCGTTCGCGGGATTCGGAGGAGAGACCCAGTACTTC. Protein product: CASCPFAGFGGETQYF.

V is TRBV6-5 and J is TRBJ2-7; 7 bases align to TRBD1. The CDR3 is 14 residues long. Germline V gene data show CDR1 as MNHEY and CDR2 as SVGAGI. Trimming cost V 6 bases and J 5 bases; bases outside gene matches: 10. The CDR3: CASRKPGGRNEQYF. CDR3 DNA sequence: TGTGCCAGCAGGAAACCAGGGGGTCGGAACGAGCAGTACTTC.

The count of this clone is one. The chain employs TRBV19 and TRBJ2-1; perhaps TRBD1 as D (6 bases). Trimming pared 5 bases from V and 3 bases from J, leaving 11 bases between. This CDR3 is built from 14 residues. Germline lookup yields CDR1 LNHDA and CDR2 SQIVND (reference sequence). The CDR3 sequence is CASSPRGYYNEQFF. Here the CDR3 DNA reads TGTGCCAGTAGTCCCAGGGGATACTACAATGAGCAGTTCTTC.

V gene TRBV3-1 (or the pseudogene TRBV3-2) combines with J gene TRBJ1-1; 8 nucleotides align to TRBD1. The germline gives CDR1 LGHDT, CDR2 YNNKEL (reference sequence). The trim removed 1 base at V and 1 base at J, leaving 5 bases unmatched. This CDR3 is 16 amino acids long. This CDR3 is CASSQVPGQGNTEAFF. Here the CDR3 DNA reads TGTGCCAGCAGCCAAGTCCCCGGACAGGGGAACACTGAAGCTTTCTTT.

This clone was counted only a few times. The chain carries TRBV6-5 and TRBJ1-1; D might be TRBD1 (5 bases). The CDR3 is 12 amino acids. V lost 6 bases and J 1 base, leaving 6 bases between the germline ends. Germline CDR1 and CDR2: MNHEY and SVGAGI. The CDR3 protein is CASSGGNTEAFF. The CDR3 nucleotides are TGTGCCAGCAGCGGGGGGAACACTGAAGCTTTCTTT.

CDR3 sequence: CASSPLRRTDNEQFF. The DNA of the CDR3 is TGTGCCAGCAGCCCTCTGCGGCGGACAGACAATGAGCAGTTCTTC. This chain joins TRBV28 and TRBJ2-1, with D possibly TRBD1 on 6 matching bases. The CDR3 extends over 15 amino acids. Looked up from germline, CDR1 is MDHEN and CDR2 is SYDVKM. V was trimmed by 6 bases and J by 5 bases, leaving 17 bases between them.

This clone was observed a few times. The chain couples TRBV5-1 to TRBJ1-2; 8 bases map to TRBD1. V lost 1 base to trimming and J lost 8 bases; unmatched junction nucleotides: 7. Germline V gives CDR1 SGHRS, CDR2 YFSETQ. This CDR3 has 14 amino acids. The chain's CDR3 is CASSLLGQDGGYTF. As DNA, the CDR3 is TGCGCCAGCAGCTTGTTGGGACAGGATGGAGGCTACACCTTC. The full variable domain, with the rest looked up from reference TRBV5-1 and TRBJ1-2, is KAGVTQTPRYLIKTRGQQVTLSCSPISGHRSVSWYQQTPGQGLQFLFEYFSETQRNKGNFPGRFSGRQFSNSRSEMNVSTLELGDSALYLCASSLLGQDGGYTFGSGTRLTVV.

The table lists this clone with a few counts. V gene TRBV5-1 combines with J gene TRBJ2-7, with 9 bases matching TRBD1. V was clipped by 0 bases and J by 4 bases; unmatched bases: 5. The CDR3 runs to 15 residues. CDR1 is SGHRS, CDR2 YFSETQ, per germline. The CDR3 loop is CASSLGGTGRYEQYF. In DNA, the CDR3 is TGCGCCAGCAGCTTGGGGGGGACAGGGAGGTACGAGCAGTACTTC. Variable domain in full (rest from reference TRBV5-1 and TRBJ2-7): KAGVTQTPRYLIKTRGQQVTLSCSPISGHRSVSWYQQTPGQGLQFLFEYFSETQRNKGNFPGRFSGRQFSNSRSEMNVSTLELGDSALYLCASSLGGTGRYEQYFGPGTRLTVT.

The rearrangement uses TRBV11-3 and TRBJ2-1, with D possibly matching TRBD1 (6 bases). This CDR3 comprises 15 residues. Trimming shortened V by 5 bases and J by 6 bases, and 17 bases separated the two germline ends. Looked up from germline, CDR1 is SGHNT and CDR2 is YENEEA. This chain's CDR3 is CASSAGFGRGNEQFF. The CDR3 DNA sequence: TGTGCCAGCAGCGCGGGTTTCGGCAGGGGCAATGAGCAGTTCTTC.

This rearrangement joins TRBV6-2 or TRBV6-3 to TRBJ2-1; weak D call: TRBD2 (6 bases). This CDR3 comprises 17 residues. The germline CDR1 and CDR2 sequences are MNHEY and SVGEGT. V lost 0 bases, J lost 9 bases, and 21 bases lay in between. The CDR3 spells CASSYSPGTSPRGEQFF. Here the CDR3 DNA reads TGTGCCAGCAGTTACTCCCCCGGGACTTCGCCCCGCGGTGAGCAGTTCTTC.

The chain couples TRBV28 to TRBJ1-5; TRBD1 matches at 9 bases. Trimming took 8 bases from V and 1 from J; bases not matched to a gene: 6. CDR1 MDHEN and CDR2 SYDVKM come from the germline V gene. CDR3 length: 15 amino acids. Written as DNA, the CDR3 is TGTGCCAGCCGGGACAGGGCCAGGAGCAATCAGCCCCAGCATTTT. It codes for CASRDRARSNQPQHF.

This clone came up once. V is TRBV5-5 and J is TRBJ1-1; no definite D call. This CDR3 spans 16 amino acids. V lost 2 bases and J lost 1, with 15 bases in between. Germline V gives CDR1 SGHKS, CDR2 YYEKEE (reference sequence). CDR3 loop: CASSFPPTSGNTEAFF. The CDR3 DNA reads TGTGCCAGCAGCTTCCCCCCCACGTCAGGGAACACTGAAGCTTTCTTT.

This clone came up a few times. The chain joins TRBV19 to TRBJ2-3; 8 positions match TRBD1. Trimming removed 10 bases from V and 2 bases from J; junction bases left unmatched: 5. The germline V gene has CDR1 LNHDA and CDR2 SQIVND (reference sequence). The CDR3 has 13 amino acids. CDR3 bases: TGTGCCAAGCGGACAGGGATCACAGATACGCAGTATTTT. The encoded protein is CAKRTGITDTQYF.

This chain uses TRBV7-9 with TRBJ1-2; 7 positions agree with TRBD1. After removal of 4 bases from V and 4 bases from J, the junction contained 6 bases not matched to a gene. This CDR3 has 14 residues. Looked up from germline, CDR1 is SEHNR and CDR2 is FQNEAQ (reference sequence). CDR3 nucleotide sequence: TGTGCCAGCAGCTCCCCCGACAGGGCCTATGGCTACACCTTC. Translation: CASSSPDRAYGYTF.

The rearrangement links TRBV5-1 to TRBJ1-1, with 8 nucleotides matching TRBD1. J lost 0 bases, V lost 3 bases, and 4 bases had no gene match. From germline, CDR1 is SGHRS and CDR2 YFSETQ. The CDR3 spans 15 residues. The CDR3: CASSWDRPMNTEAFF. The DNA of the CDR3 is TGCGCCAGCAGCTGGGACAGGCCTATGAACACTGAAGCTTTCTTT.

V is TRBV19 and J is TRBJ1-2; no firm D call. Trimming took off 4 bases at V and 3 bases at J, with 12 bases between the two ends. This CDR3 comprises 14 residues. The germline V gene encodes CDR1 LNHDA and CDR2 SQIVND (reference sequence). The CDR3 DNA reads TGTGCCAGTAGTACTCCAGGAAGTCACTATGGCTACACCTTC. Translation: CASSTPGSHYGYTF.

The DNA of the CDR3 is TGTGCCAGCAGCACTGATCGAGACAGAGCTAGCACAGATACGCAGTATTTT. Its translation is CASSTDRDRASTDTQYF. V usage is TRBV7-9 and J usage is TRBJ2-3, with D tentatively TRBD1 (5 bases). Germline V lookup: CDR1 SEHNR, CDR2 FQNEAQ (reference sequence). The CDR3 consists of 17 residues. With 5 bases removed from V and 0 bases from J, the gap between germline ends came to 18 bases.

V usage is TRBV5-8 and J usage is TRBJ2-7, with D perhaps matching TRBD2 (6 bases). Germline-derived CDR1 and CDR2 are SGHTS and YDEGEE. The germline V and J ends were trimmed by 0 bases and 4 bases, with 17 bases remaining between them. The length of the CDR3 is 16 residues. CDR3 in amino acids: CASSLAGAREEYEQYF. The CDR3 region has the DNA TGTGCCAGCAGCTTGGCCGGGGCCAGGGAGGAATACGAGCAGTACTTC.

The chain links TRBV19 to TRBJ2-1; the match to TRBD2 covers 13 bases. The V segment lost 3 bases and the J segment 9 bases; nucleotides outside the gene matches: 8. CDR3 size: 16 residues. CDR1 is LNHDA, CDR2 SQIVND, per germline (reference sequence). Here the CDR3 reads CASSMHGLAGEGEQFF. The CDR3 DNA reads TGTGCCAGTAGTATGCACGGACTAGCGGGAGAGGGTGAGCAGTTCTTC.